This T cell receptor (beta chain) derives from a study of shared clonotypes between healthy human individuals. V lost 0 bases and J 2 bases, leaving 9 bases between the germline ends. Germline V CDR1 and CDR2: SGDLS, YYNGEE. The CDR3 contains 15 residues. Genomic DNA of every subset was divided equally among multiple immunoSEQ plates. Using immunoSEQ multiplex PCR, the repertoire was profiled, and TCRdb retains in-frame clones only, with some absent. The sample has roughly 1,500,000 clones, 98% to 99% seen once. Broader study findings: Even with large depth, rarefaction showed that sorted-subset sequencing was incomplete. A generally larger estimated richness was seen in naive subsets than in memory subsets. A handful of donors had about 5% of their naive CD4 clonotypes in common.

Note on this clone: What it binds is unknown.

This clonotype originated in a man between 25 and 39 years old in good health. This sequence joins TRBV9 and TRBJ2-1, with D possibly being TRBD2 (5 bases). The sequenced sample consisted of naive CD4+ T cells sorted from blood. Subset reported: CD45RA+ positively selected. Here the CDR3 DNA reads TGTGCCAGCAGCGTAGACGGGAACACCTACAATGAGCAGTTCTTC. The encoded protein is CASSVDGNTYNEQFF.